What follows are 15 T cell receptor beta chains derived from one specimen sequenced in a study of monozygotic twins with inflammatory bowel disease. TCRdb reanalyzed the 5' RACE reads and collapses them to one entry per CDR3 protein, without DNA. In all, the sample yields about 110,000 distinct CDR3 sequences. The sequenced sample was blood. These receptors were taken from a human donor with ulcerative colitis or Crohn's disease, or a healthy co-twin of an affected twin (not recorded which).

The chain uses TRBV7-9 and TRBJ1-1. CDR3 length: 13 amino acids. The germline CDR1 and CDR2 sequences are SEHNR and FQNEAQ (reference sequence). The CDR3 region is CASSISEDTEAFF.

CDR3 protein: CASSLEGGRGINSPLHF. The chain carries TRBV5-5 and TRBJ1-6; TCRdb's D call, TRBD1, is unchecked because there is no DNA. Germline V gene lookup returns CDR1 SGHKS and CDR2 YYEKEE (reference sequence). The CDR3 has 17 residues.

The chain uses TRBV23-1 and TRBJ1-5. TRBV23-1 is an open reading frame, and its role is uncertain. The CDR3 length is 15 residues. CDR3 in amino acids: CASMATPGSNQPQHF.

CDR3 loop: CASSLTSKETQYF. The rearrangement links TRBV6-5 to TRBJ2-5. This CDR3 has 13 residues. CDR1 and CDR2 from the germline V gene are MNHEY and SVGAGI.

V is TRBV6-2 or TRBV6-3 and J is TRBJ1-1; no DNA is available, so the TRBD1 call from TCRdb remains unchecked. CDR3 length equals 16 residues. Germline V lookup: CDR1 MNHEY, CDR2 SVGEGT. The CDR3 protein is CASTGRTGGFRDEAFF.

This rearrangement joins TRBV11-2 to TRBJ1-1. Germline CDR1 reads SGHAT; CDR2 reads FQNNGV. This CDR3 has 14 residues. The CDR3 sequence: CASSLGWENTEAFF.

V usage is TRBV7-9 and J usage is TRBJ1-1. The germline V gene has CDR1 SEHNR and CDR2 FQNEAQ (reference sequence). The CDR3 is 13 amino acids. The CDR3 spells CASSPGGNTEAFF.

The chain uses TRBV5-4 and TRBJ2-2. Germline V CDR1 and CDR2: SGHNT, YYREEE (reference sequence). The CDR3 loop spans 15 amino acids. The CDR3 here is CASSYEQRNTGELFF. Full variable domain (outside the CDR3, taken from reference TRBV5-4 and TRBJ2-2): ETGVTQSPTHLIKTRGQQVTLRCSSQSGHNTVSWYQQALGQGPQFIFQYYREEENGRGNFPPRFSGLQFPNYSSELNVNALELDDSALYLCASSYEQRNTGELFFGEGSRLTVL.

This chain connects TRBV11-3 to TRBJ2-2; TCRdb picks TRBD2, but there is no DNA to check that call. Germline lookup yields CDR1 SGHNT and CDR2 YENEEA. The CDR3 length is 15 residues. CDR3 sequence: CASSFGGRNTGELFF.

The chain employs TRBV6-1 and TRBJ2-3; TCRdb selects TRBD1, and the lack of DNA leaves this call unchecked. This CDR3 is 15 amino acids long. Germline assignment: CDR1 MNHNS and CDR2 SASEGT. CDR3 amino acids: CASSELSGSPDTQYF.

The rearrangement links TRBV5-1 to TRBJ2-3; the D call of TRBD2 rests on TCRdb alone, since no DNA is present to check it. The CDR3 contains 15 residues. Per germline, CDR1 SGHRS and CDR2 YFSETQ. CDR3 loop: CASSLATAGTDTQYF.

The CDR3 reads CASSPSTGGHTGELFF. V and J are TRBV7-2 and TRBJ2-2; TCRdb lists TRBD1, though no DNA is available to test this call. The CDR3 is 16 residues long. Germline lookup yields CDR1 SGHTA and CDR2 FQGNSA.

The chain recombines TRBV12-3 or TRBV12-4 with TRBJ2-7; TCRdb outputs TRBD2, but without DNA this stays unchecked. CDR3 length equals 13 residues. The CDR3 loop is CASSFLPPSEQYF.

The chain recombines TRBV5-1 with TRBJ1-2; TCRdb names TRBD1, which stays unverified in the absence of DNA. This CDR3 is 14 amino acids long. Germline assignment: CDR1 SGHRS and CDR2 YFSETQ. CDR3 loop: CASSTSGTEWGYTF.

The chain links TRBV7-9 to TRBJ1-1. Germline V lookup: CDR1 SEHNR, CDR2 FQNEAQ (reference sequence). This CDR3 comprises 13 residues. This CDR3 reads CASSLESNTEAFF.